What follows are 19 T cell receptor beta chains derived from one specimen sequenced in a study of OX40 agonist ivuxolimab in advanced cancers. The repertoire was sequenced with immunoSEQ multiplex PCR; TCRdb's copy has only in-frame clones and lacks some. Of tens of thousands of clones listed, 80% to 85% are singletons. The sequencing used CD4+ or CD8+ T cells sorted from blood, collected in a trial of the OX40 agonist ivuxolimab. The origin of the receptors is an adult with an advanced solid tumor such as melanoma, head and neck, liver or kidney cancer.

The V gene is TRBV19, the J gene TRBJ2-2; 7 bases line up with TRBD1. J was trimmed by 1 base and V by 0 bases; bases with no gene match: 2. Germline values: CDR1 LNHDA, CDR2 SQIVND (reference sequence). The CDR3 is 16 amino acids. CDR3 sequence (DNA): TGTGCCAGTAGTATAGAAGGGGGCCGGAACACCGGGGAGCTGTTTTTT. Protein: CASSIEGGRNTGELFF.

The chain links TRBV27 to TRBJ1-5, with D maybe TRBD1 (5 bases). With 2 bases removed from V and 1 base from J, the gap between germline ends came to 6 bases. Germline lookup yields CDR1 MNHEY and CDR2 SMNVEV (reference sequence). CDR3 size: 14 residues. CDR3 DNA sequence: TGTGCCAGCAGTTTAGGGGACAGCAATCAGCCCCAGCATTTT. This gives the protein CASSLGDSNQPQHF.

The chain uses TRBV28 and TRBJ2-2, with TRBD1 matching over 8 bases. The CDR3 runs 16 residues. From germline, CDR1 is MDHEN and CDR2 SYDVKM. Losses at the gene ends were 6 bases for V and 1 base for J; bases not matched to a gene: 7. The CDR3 loop reads CASSLGQVQNTGELFF. The DNA of the CDR3 is TGTGCCAGCAGCCTGGGACAGGTACAGAACACCGGGGAGCTGTTTTTT.

This clone has a handful of counts. The chain couples TRBV7-2 to TRBJ2-5, with D tentatively TRBD1 or TRBD2 (5 bases each). Per germline, CDR1 SGHTA and CDR2 FQGNSA. With 7 bases removed from V and 4 bases from J, the gap between germline ends came to 28 bases. The CDR3 loop spans 18 amino acids. Here the CDR3 reads CASKGPGLEGMRGETQYF. CDR3 sequence (DNA): TGTGCCAGCAAGGGACCGGGCCTAGAGGGGATGCGAGGAGAGACCCAGTACTTC.

CDR3 nucleotides: TGTGCCAGCTCACCCGGACAGGGGCCGTCCGAGCAGTACTTC. Protein product: CASSPGQGPSEQYF. V and J are TRBV18 and TRBJ2-5; 9 bases map to TRBD1. The J call is doubtful: the DNA matches TRBJ2-7 better. CDR1 and CDR2 from the germline V gene are KGHSH and LQKENI. This CDR3 has 14 amino acids.

V is TRBV7-3 and J is TRBJ1-4; TRBD1 matches 9 bases. Germline lookup yields CDR1 SGHTA and CDR2 FQGTGA. V gave up 2 bases and J gave up 12 bases; unmatched junction bases: 22. The CDR3 length is 19 residues. The CDR3 loop reads CASSLSTGGPLRPGVELFF. The CDR3 region has the DNA TGTGCCAGCAGCTTATCAACAGGGGGCCCATTACGGCCCGGGGTTGAACTGTTTTTT.

V and J are TRBV5-1 and TRBJ1-2; no firm D call. The CDR3 is 14 residues long. Germline CDR1 reads SGHRS; CDR2 reads YFSETQ. The V and J ends lost 2 bases and 3 bases respectively, with 11 bases between them. The CDR3 spells CASSFTDSDYGYTF. The CDR3, as DNA: TGCGCCAGCAGCTTTACAGACTCCGACTATGGCTACACCTTC.

The chain recombines TRBV29-1 with TRBJ2-1; the match to TRBD1 covers 9 bases. The CDR3 runs to 14 residues. CDR1 and CDR2 (germline): SQVTM, ANQGSEA. The J segment lost 15 bases and the V segment lost 1 base, leaving 13 bases of the junction unmatched. CDR3 DNA: TGCAGCGTTGAAGTCGCGACAGGGGGTTCAAGGCGGTTCTTC. As protein: CSVEVATGGSRRFF.

The chain links TRBV6-1 to TRBJ1-1; 11 positions agree with TRBD1. The CDR3 extends over 20 amino acids. Germline CDR1 and CDR2: MNHNS and SASEGT. Unmatched junction bases numbered 15, after V lost 2 bases and J lost 1 base. The CDR3 here is CASSERAVGQGASRNTEAFF. The CDR3 nucleotides read TGTGCCAGCAGTGAAAGGGCCGTAGGACAGGGGGCGTCGCGGAACACTGAAGCTTTCTTT.

This chain connects TRBV15 to TRBJ1-2; tentative D call: TRBD1 (6 bases). The CDR3 is 15 residues long. V was shortened by 4 bases and J by 5 bases, with 17 bases between the two germline ends. Per germline, CDR1 LNHNV and CDR2 YYDKDF (reference sequence). The CDR3 here is CATSISGGGNYGYTF. The DNA for the CDR3 is TGTGCCACCAGCATATCCGGAGGGGGTAATTATGGCTACACCTTC.

The chain combines TRBV5-1 with TRBJ2-3, with TRBD2 matching over 8 bases. Germline loops: CDR1 SGHRS, CDR2 YFSETQ. The CDR3 loop spans 15 amino acids. V lost 9 bases, J lost 3 bases, and 12 bases stayed unmatched. The CDR3: CATPPGGPGTDTQYF. CDR3 nucleotides: TGCGCCACCCCTCCGGGAGGGCCGGGTACAGATACGCAGTATTTT.

The chain is built from TRBV5-1 and TRBJ1-1; tentative D call: TRBD1 (5 bases). Germline CDR1 is SGHRS and CDR2 is YFSETQ. Trimming stripped 0 bases from V and 3 bases from J, with 9 bases between. The CDR3 contains 14 residues. The CDR3 region is CASSLGGAYTEAFF. CDR3 in DNA: TGCGCCAGCAGCTTGGGAGGGGCATACACTGAAGCTTTCTTT.

V is TRBV6-6 and J is TRBJ1-4; 11 bases are a match to TRBD1. Germline CDR1 is MNHNY and CDR2 is SVGAGI (reference sequence). CDR3 size: 15 residues. J was trimmed by 8 bases and V by 6 bases; bases with no gene match: 8. The DNA of the CDR3 is TGTGCCAGCAGCCAGGGGACAGGGGGACACGAAAAACTGTTTTTT. This codes for CASSQGTGGHEKLFF.

This chain uses TRBV29-1 with TRBJ1-6, with D tentatively TRBD1 (5 bases). CDR1 and CDR2 (germline): SQVTM, ANQGSEA. Deletions cut 6 bases from V and 5 bases from J, with 11 bases between. This CDR3 has 13 residues. CDR3 DNA sequence: TGCAGCGTCGGTCAGGGAGATAATTCACCCCTCCACTTT. This encodes CSVGQGDNSPLHF.

The gene calls are TRBV4-1 and TRBJ2-1, with 10 positions matching TRBD2. Per the germline V gene, CDR1 is MGHRA and CDR2 is YSYEKL. The CDR3 is 16 amino acids. Unmatched junction bases numbered 5, after V lost 0 bases and J lost 6 bases. The CDR3 loop is CASSQERLAGVNEQFF. CDR3 nucleotide sequence: TGCGCCAGCAGCCAAGAGCGCCTAGCGGGAGTCAATGAGCAGTTCTTC.

This chain joins TRBV7-9 and TRBJ2-7; tentative D call: TRBD1 (6 bases). V was shortened by 5 bases and J by 3 bases, with 14 bases between the two germline ends. Germline CDR1 and CDR2: SEHNR and FQNEAQ (reference sequence). The CDR3 length is 14 residues. CDR3 bases: TGTGCCAGCAGCCCCGGGACAAAAAACTACGAGCAGTACTTC. This gives the protein CASSPGTKNYEQYF.

The chain combines TRBV5-4 with TRBJ2-7; 9 positions match TRBD1. Germline V gene lookup returns CDR1 SGHNT and CDR2 YYREEE (reference sequence). The CDR3 has 16 amino acids. The V segment lost 0 bases and the J segment 2 bases; nucleotides outside the gene matches: 6. CDR3 amino acids: CASSLAFGQGTYEQYF. DNA for the CDR3: TGTGCCAGCAGCTTGGCCTTCGGACAGGGGACCTACGAGCAGTACTTC.

This clone was counted once. The chain combines TRBV27 with TRBJ2-1; possibly TRBD2 for D (13 bases). V was pared by 1 base and J by 10 bases, with 41 bases between. From germline, CDR1 is MNHEY and CDR2 SMNVEV (reference sequence). CDR3 length: 23 residues. The DNA of the CDR3 is TGTGCCAGCAGTTTATACTCATCCGGGACAGGGGGCACTAGCGGGAGGGCTCCCTCGGAGCAGTTCTTC. Encoded protein: CASSLYSSGTGGTSGRAPSEQFF.

The rearrangement links TRBV11-2 to TRBJ2-7, with TRBD2 matching 15 bases. Germline V lookup: CDR1 SGHAT, CDR2 FQNNGV. V shed 8 bases and J 6 bases; nucleotides not matched to a gene: 8. The CDR3 runs 15 residues. In DNA, the CDR3 is TGTGCCAGCCAGGGACTAGCGGGAGGAGTGAGCGAGCAGTACTTC. Translation gives CASQGLAGGVSEQYF.